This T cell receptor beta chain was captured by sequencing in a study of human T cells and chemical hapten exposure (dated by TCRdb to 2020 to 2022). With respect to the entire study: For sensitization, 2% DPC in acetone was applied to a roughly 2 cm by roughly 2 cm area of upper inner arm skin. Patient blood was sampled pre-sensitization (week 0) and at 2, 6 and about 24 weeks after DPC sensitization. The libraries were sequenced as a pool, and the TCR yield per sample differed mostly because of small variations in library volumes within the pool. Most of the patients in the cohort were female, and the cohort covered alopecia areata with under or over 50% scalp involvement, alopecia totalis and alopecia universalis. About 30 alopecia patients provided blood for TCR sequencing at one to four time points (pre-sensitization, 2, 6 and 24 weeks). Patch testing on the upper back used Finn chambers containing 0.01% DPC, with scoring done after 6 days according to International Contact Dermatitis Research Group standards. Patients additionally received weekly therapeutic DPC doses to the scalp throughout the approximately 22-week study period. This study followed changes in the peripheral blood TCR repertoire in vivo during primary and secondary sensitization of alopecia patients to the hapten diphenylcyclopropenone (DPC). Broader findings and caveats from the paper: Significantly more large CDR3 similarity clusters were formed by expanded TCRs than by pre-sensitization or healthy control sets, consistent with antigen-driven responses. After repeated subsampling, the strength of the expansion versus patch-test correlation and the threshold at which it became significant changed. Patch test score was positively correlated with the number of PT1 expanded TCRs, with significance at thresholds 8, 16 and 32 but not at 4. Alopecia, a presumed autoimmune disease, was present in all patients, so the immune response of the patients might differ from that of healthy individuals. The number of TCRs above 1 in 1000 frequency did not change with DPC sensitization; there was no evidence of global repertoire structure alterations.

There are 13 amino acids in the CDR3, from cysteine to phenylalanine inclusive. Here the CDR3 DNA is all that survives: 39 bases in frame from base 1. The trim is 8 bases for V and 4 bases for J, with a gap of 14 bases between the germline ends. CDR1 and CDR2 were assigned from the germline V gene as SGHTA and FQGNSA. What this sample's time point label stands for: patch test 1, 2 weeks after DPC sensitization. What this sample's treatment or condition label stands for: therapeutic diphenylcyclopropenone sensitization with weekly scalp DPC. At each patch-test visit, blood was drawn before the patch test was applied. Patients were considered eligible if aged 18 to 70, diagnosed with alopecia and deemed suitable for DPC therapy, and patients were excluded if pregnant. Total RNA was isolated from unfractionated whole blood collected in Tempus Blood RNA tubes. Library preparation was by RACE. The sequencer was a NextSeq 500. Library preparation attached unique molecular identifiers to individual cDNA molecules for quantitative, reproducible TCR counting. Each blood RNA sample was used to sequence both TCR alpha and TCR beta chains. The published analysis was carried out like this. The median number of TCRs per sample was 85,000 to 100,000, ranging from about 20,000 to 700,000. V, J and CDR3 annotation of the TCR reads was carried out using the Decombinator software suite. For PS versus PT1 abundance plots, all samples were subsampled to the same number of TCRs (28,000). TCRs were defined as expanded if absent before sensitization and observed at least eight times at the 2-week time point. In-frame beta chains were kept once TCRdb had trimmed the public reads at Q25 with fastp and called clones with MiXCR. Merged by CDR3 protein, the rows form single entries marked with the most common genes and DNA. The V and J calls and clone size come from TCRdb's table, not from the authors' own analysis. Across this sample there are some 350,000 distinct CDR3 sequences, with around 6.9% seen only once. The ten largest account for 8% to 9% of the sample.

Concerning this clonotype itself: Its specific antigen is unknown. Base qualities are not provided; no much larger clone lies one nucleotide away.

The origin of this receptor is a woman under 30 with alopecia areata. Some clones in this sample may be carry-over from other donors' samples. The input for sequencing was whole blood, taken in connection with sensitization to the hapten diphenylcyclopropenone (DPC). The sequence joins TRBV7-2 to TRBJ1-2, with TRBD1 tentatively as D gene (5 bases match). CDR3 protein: CASGAGHLYGYTF. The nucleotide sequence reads TGTGCCAGCGGGGCTGGTCATCTCTATGGCTACACCTTC.